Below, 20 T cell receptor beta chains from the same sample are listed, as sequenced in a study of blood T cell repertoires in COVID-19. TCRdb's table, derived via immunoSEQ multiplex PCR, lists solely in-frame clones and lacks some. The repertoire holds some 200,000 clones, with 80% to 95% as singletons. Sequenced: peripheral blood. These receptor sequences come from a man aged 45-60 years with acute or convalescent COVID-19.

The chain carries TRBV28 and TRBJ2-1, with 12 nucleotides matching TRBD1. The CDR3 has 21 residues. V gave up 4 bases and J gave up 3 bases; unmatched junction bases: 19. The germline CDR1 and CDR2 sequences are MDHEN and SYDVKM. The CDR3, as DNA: TGTGCCAGCAGTTCCCAAACCCCCCGGGACAGGGGGCTTTGGGGCTACAATGAGCAGTTCTTC. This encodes CASSSQTPRDRGLWGYNEQFF.

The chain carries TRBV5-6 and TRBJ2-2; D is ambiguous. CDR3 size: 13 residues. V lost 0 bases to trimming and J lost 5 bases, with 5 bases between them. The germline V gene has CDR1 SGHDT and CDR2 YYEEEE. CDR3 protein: CASSLVLTGELFF. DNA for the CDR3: TGTGCCAGCAGCTTGGTATTAACCGGGGAGCTGTTTTTT.

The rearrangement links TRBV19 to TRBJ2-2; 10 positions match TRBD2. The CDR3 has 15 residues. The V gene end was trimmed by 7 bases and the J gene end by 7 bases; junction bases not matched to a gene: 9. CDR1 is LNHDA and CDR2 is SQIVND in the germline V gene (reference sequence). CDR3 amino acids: CASNKAGGPIGELFF. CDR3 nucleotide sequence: TGTGCCAGTAATAAAGCGGGAGGGCCAATCGGGGAGCTGTTTTTT.

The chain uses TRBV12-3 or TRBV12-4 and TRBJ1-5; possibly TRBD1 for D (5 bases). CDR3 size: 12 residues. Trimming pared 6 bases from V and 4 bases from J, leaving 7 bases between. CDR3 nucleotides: TGTGCCAGCAGGAGACAGAATCAGCCCCAGCATTTT. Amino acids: CASRRQNQPQHF.

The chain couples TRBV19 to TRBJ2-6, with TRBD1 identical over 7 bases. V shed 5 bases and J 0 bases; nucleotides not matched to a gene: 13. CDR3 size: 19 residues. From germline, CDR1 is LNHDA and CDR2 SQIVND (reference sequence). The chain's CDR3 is CASSRTVGTDFSGANVLTF. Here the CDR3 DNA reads TGTGCCAGTAGTCGAACGGTAGGGACAGATTTCTCTGGGGCCAACGTCCTGACTTTC.

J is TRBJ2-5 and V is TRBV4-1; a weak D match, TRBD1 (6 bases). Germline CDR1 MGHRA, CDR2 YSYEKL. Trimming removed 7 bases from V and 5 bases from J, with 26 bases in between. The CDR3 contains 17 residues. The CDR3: CASTKSGQSNSGETQYF. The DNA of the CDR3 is TGCGCCAGCACTAAGAGCGGACAGTCCAACTCCGGGGAGACCCAGTACTTC.

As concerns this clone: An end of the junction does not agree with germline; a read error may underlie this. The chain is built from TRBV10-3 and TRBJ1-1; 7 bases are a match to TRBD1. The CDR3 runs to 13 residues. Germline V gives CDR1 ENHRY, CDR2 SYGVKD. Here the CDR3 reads CASSGTGVSEAFF. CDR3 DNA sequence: TGTGCCAGCAGTGGCACAGGGGTATCTGAAGCTTTCTTT.

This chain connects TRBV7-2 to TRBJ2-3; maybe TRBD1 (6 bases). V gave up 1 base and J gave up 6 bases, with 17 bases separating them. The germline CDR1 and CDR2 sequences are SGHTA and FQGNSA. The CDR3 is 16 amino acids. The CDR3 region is CASSLEGVAAVDTQYF. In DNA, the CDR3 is TGTGCCAGCAGCTTAGAGGGGGTAGCCGCTGTTGATACGCAGTATTTT. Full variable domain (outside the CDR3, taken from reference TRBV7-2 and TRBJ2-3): GAGVSQSPSNKVTEKGKDVELRCDPISGHTALYWYRQSLGQGLEFLIYFQGNSAPDKSGLPSDRFSAERTGGSVSTLTIQRTQQEDSAVYLCASSLEGVAAVDTQYFGPGTRLTVL.

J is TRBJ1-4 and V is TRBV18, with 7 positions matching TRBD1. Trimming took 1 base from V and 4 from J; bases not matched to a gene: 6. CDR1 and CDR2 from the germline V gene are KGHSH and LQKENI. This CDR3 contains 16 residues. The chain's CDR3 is CASSPQGALDNEKLFF. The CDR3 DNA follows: TGTGCCAGCTCACCACAGGGGGCGCTTGATAATGAAAAACTGTTTTTT.

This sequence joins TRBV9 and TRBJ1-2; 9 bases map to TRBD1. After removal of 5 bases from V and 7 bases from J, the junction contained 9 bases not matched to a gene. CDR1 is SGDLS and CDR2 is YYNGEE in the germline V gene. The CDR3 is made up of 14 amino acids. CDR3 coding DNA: TGTGCCAGCAGGAAATCGGGACAGGGAGGTGGCTACACCTTC. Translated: CASRKSGQGGGYTF.

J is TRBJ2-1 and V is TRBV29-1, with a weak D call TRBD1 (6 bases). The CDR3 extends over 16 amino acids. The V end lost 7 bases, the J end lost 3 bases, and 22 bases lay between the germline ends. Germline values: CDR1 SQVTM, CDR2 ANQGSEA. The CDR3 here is CSEKTLGATDYNEQFF. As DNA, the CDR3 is TGCAGCGAGAAGACCCTGGGGGCTACGGACTACAATGAGCAGTTCTTC.

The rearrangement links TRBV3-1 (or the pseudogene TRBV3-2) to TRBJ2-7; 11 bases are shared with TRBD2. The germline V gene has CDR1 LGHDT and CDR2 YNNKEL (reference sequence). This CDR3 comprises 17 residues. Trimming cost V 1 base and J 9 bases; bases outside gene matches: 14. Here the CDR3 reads CASSQVQGTSGYSGQYF. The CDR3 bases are TGTGCCAGCAGCCAAGTCCAGGGGACTAGCGGATATTCGGGGCAGTACTTC.

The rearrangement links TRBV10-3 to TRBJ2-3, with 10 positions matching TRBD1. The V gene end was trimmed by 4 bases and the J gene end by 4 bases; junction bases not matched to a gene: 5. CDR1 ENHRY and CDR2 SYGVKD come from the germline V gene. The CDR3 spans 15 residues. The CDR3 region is CAISGDRGLSDTQYF. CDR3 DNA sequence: TGTGCCATCAGTGGGGACAGGGGTTTGTCAGATACGCAGTATTTT.

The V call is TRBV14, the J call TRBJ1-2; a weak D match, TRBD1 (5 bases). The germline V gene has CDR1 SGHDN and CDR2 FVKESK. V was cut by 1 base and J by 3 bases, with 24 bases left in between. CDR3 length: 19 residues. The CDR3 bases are TGTGCCAGCAGCCAAGTTGGTGGCAGGGATCCGAATCCTGACTATGGCTACACCTTC. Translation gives CASSQVGGRDPNPDYGYTF. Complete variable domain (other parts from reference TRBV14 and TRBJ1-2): EAGVTQFPSHSVIEKGQTVTLRCDPISGHDNLYWYRRVMGKEIKFLLHFVKESKQDESGMPNNRFLAERTGGTYSTLKVQPAELEDSGVYFCASSQVGGRDPNPDYGYTFGSGTRLTVV.

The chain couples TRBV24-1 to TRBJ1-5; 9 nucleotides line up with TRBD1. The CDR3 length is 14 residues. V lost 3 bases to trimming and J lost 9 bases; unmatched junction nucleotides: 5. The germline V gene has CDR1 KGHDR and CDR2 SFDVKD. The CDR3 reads CATSDGDRAWPQHF. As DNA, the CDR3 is TGTGCCACCAGTGATGGGGACAGGGCCTGGCCCCAGCATTTT.

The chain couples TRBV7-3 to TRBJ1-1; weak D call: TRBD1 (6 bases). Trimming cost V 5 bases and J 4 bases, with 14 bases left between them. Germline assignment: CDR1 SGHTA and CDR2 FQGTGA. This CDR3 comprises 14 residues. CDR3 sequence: CASSPGTFGTEAFF. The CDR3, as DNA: TGTGCCAGCAGCCCTGGGACATTCGGCACTGAAGCTTTCTTT. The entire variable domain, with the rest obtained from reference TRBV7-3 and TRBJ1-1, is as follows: GAGVSQTPSNKVTEKGKYVELRCDPISGHTALYWYRQSLGQGPEFLIYFQGTGAADDSGLPNDRFFAVRPEGSVSTLKIQRTERGDSAVYLCASSPGTFGTEAFFGQGTRLTVV.

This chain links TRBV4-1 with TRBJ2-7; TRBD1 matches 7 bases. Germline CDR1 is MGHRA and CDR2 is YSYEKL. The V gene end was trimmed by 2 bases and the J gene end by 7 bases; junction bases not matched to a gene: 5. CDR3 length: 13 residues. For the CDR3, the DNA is TGCGCCAGCAGCCAACAGACAGGGTATGAGCAGTACGTC. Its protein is CASSQQTGYEQYV.

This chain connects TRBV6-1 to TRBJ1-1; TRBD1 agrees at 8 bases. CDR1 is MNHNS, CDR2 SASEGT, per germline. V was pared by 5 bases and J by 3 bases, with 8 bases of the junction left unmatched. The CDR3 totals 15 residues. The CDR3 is CASSLRATGDTEAFF. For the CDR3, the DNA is TGTGCCAGCAGTTTAAGGGCGACAGGGGACACTGAAGCTTTCTTT.

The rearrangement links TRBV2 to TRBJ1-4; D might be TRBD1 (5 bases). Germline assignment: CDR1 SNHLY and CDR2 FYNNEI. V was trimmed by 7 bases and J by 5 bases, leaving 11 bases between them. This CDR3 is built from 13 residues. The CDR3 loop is CASNPTANEKLFF. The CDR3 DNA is TGTGCCAGCAACCCGACAGCAAATGAAAAACTGTTTTTT.

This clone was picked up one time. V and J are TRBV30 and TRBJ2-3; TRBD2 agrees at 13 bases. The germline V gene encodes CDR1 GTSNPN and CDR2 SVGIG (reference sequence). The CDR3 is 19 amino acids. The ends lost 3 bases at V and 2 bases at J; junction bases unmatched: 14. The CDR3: CAWRWGLAGTRRDTDTQYF. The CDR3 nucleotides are TGTGCCTGGAGGTGGGGACTAGCGGGAACTCGGAGGGACACAGATACGCAGTATTTT.